This is a list of T cell receptor beta chains from one sample in a study of CD8 T cells in ankylosing spondylitis. TCRdb re-called the 5' RACE reads with MiXCR, one entry per CDR3 protein. The sample consists of some 140,000 distinct CDR3 sequences, 7.5% to 9.5% of them appearing once. The sequencing sample was made of synovial fluid, either unsorted or a sorted T cell fraction (not recorded which). The source is a male donor with ankylosing spondylitis. The CDR3 runs from the conserved cysteine through the conserved F or W. D genes are given only for firm matches. A clone size is listed for some rows: how often the clone was seen (once, few, many), or a class if it is expanded.

size	D	V	J	DNA	CDR3
many	TRBD2	TRBV6-1	TRBJ2-1	TGTGCCAGCGGGAGGGACTCTTTTAATGAGCAGTTCTTC	CASGRDSFNEQFF
many	TRBD1	TRBV5-1	TRBJ1-2	TGCGCCAGCAGCTCAAGGATCGGGACAGGGATAAGGGTTGGCTACACCTTC	CASSSRIGTGIRVGYTF
.	TRBD1	TRBV12-3/TRBV12-4	TRBJ2-3	TGTGCCATCAGTCCCGCCGACAGGGGACCACCCTTCACAGATACGCAGTATTTT	CAISPADRGPPFTDTQYF
medium-sized	TRBD2	TRBV5-1	TRBJ2-1	TGCGCCAGCAGGGGACTAGCGGGAGAGAGCTCCTACAATGAGCAGTTCTTC	CASRGLAGESSYNEQFF
.	.	TRBV28	TRBJ2-3	TGTGCCAGCCTGACGGGAATCGGCACAGATACGCAGTATTTT	CASLTGIGTDTQYF
medium-sized	.	TRBV7-8	TRBJ2-1	TGTGCCAGCAGCTTCGCGGGAAAATTGAATGAGCAGTTCTTC	CASSFAGKLNEQFF
.	TRBD1	TRBV6-4	TRBJ2-1	TGTGCCAGCAGAGACAGGGCCAATGAGCAGTTCTTC	CASRDRANEQFF
many	.	TRBV20-1	TRBJ1-1	TGCAGTGCTAGGAACCCCCTAGGAACTGAAGCTTTCTTT	CSARNPLGTEAFF
many	.	TRBV7-2	TRBJ1-1	TGTGCCAGCAGCTTATACGTGAGGGGTGAAGCTTTCTTT	CASSLYVRGEAFF
many	TRBD2	TRBV4-3	TRBJ2-7	TGCGCCAGCAGCCAAGAGGTAACGGGGGGCTCCTACGAGCAGTACTTC	CASSQEVTGGSYEQYF
many	.	TRBV20-1	TRBJ2-3	TGCAGTGCTAGGGGCCCCAGGGGTCCGTATTTT	CSARGPRGPYF
.	.	TRBV28	TRBJ1-1	TGTGCCAGCAGTGTGCAGGGGACCGGTGAAGCTTTCTTT	CASSVQGTGEAFF
few	.	TRBV11-3	TRBJ2-1	TGTGCCAGCAGCTTAGATTCGGGATACAATGAGCAGTTCTTC	CASSLDSGYNEQFF
many	.	TRBV6-1	TRBJ1-4	TGTGCCAGCACCCACTCCCAGGTCACCTATGGACTGTTTTTT	CASTHSQVTYGLFF
many	TRBD2	TRBV7-2	TRBJ2-1	TGTGCCAGCAGCCCTACTAGCGGGAAATACAATGAGCAGTTCTTC	CASSPTSGKYNEQFF
.	.	TRBV28	TRBJ2-5	TGTGCCAGCAGTTTATCTAAAGGAGGGTGGGAGACCCAGTACTTC	CASSLSKGGWETQYF
.	.	TRBV7-2	TRBJ2-6	TGTGCCAGCAGCTTAGCCTATTCTGGGGCCAACGTCCTGACTTTC	CASSLAYSGANVLTF
few	TRBD2	TRBV6-5	TRBJ2-3	TGTGCCAGCAGTTACTCGTCGACTAGCGGGGGGGCAGATACGCAGTATTTT	CASSYSSTSGGADTQYF
many	.	TRBV3-1	TRBJ1-5	TGTGCCAGCAGTCTACAGGGTAGCGATCAGCCCCAGCATTTT	CASSLQGSDQPQHF
.	.	TRBV15	TRBJ2-1	TGTGCCACCAGCAGAGAAACGGGGGAGATAAGAACAACTCAAGAGCAGTTCTTC	CATSRETGEIRTTQEQFF
many	.	TRBV25-1	TRBJ2-7	TGTGCCAGCAGTGGGACCAGGCTCTCTCCCTACGAGCAGTACTTC	CASSGTRLSPYEQYF
many	TRBD2	TRBV20-1	TRBJ2-7	TGCAGTGCTAGAGACTCGACTAGCGCCTACGAGCAGTACTTC	CSARDSTSAYEQYF
many	.	TRBV28	TRBJ2-7	TGTGCCAGCAGTTCCCTTTTGTGGGAGCAGTACTTC	CASSSLLWEQYF
.	.	TRBV2	TRBJ2-5	TGTGCCAGCACCCAAGGGGGTAGCGTGGAGACCCAGTACTTC	CASTQGGSVETQYF
many	.	TRBV27	TRBJ2-7	TGTGCCAGCAGTGTGAAGTCTCACCCGTCCTACGAGCAGTACTTC	CASSVKSHPSYEQYF
few	TRBD1	TRBV27	TRBJ2-7	TGTGCCAGCAGTCAACGACAGGGTAGCTCCTACGAGCAGTACTTC	CASSQRQGSSYEQYF
few	.	TRBV7-6	TRBJ1-4	TGTGCCAGCAGCTTGGGCAGGCCAGCAACTAATGAAAAACTGTTTTTT	CASSLGRPATNEKLFF
few	.	TRBV7-9	TRBJ2-3	TGTGCCAGCAGCTTAGGTGCTTCTAGCACAGATACGCAGTATTTT	CASSLGASSTDTQYF
.	.	TRBV7-9	TRBJ1-4	TGTGCCAGCAGCTCGACAGTAGGACTTGAAAAACTGTTTTTT	CASSSTVGLEKLFF
.	.	TRBV20-1	TRBJ2-7	TGCAGTGCTAGAGTGAGGGAATACGAGCAGTACTTC	CSARVREYEQYF
few	.	TRBV7-7	TRBJ2-3	TGTGCTAGCAGCCCCCTCGGCGGCGCAGATACGCAGTATTTT	CASSPLGGADTQYF
.	TRBD2	TRBV7-9	TRBJ2-1	TGTGCCAGCAGGCTTTCCAGCGCGGGGGAATACAATGAGCAGTTCTTC	CASRLSSAGEYNEQFF
few	.	TRBV20-1	TRBJ2-5	TGCAGTGCCCCTCTGGGGGGCCGAGAGACCCAGTACTTC	CSAPLGGRETQYF
many	.	TRBV10-3	TRBJ2-1	TGTGCCATCAGTGAGTCGGGGGAGCAGTTCTTC	CAISESGEQFF
many	.	TRBV7-6	TRBJ2-1	TGTGCCAGCAGCTTAGAAATAGCATCGCCCTACAATGAGCAGTTCTTC	CASSLEIASPYNEQFF
.	.	TRBV5-1	TRBJ1-4	TGCGCCAGCAGCTTGGGAACAGGATCGAGTAAACTGTTTTTT	CASSLGTGSSKLFF
.	.	TRBV28	TRBJ1-4	TGTGCCAGCAGTTTCATAGGTGGACACCGTAATGAAAAACTGTTTTTT	CASSFIGGHRNEKLFF
.	TRBD2	TRBV4-3	TRBJ2-3	TGCGCCAGCAGCCCCACAGCGGGAGGGTTCACAGATACGCAGTATTTT	CASSPTAGGFTDTQYF
.	.	TRBV11-2	TRBJ2-2	TGTGCCAGCAGCCCAATACATGGGGTCCCGATGGGCGGGGAGCTGTTTTTT	CASSPIHGVPMGGELFF
many	.	TRBV6-6	TRBJ1-2	TGTGCCAGCAGCCCCGCGGCTGGCTACACCTTC	CASSPAAGYTF
few	TRBD1	TRBV28	TRBJ1-2	TGTGCCAGCAGTACGACAGGGTCCGCTAACTATGGCTACACCTTC	CASSTTGSANYGYTF
.	TRBD1	TRBV11-2	TRBJ1-1	TGTGCCAGCAGTGAAGAGGATATGGGACAGGGGATGAACACTGAAGCTTTCTTT	CASSEEDMGQGMNTEAFF
many	.	TRBV28	TRBJ1-6	TGTGCCAGCAATCTCCAGGCGTCCTATAATTCACCCCTCCACTTT	CASNLQASYNSPLHF
few	.	TRBV7-2	TRBJ2-3	TGTGCCAGCAGCCCGGACTACGGGCCTTATACGCAGTATTTT	CASSPDYGPYTQYF
.	TRBD2	TRBV6-1	TRBJ2-5	TGTGCCAGCAGTGAAACTAGCGGGGGTTGGACGGAGACCCAGTACTTC	CASSETSGGWTETQYF
many	.	TRBV30	TRBJ2-1	TGTGCCTGGAGCCTGTCCCTACTTGGGGACAATGAGCAGTTCTTC	CAWSLSLLGDNEQFF
few	TRBD1	TRBV7-2	TRBJ2-2	TGTGCCAGCAGGACCGGGACAGGGACCACCGGGGAGCTGTTTTTT	CASRTGTGTTGELFF
few	.	TRBV29-1	TRBJ2-7	TGCAGCGTTCTTCAGGTCGACGAGCAGTACTTC	CSVLQVDEQYF
.	.	TRBV18	TRBJ2-7	TGTGCCAGCTCACCGAGTCTAACAGACGAGCAGTACTTC	CASSPSLTDEQYF
few	.	TRBV7-9	TRBJ2-1	TGTGCCAGCAGCTGGCCCGCAGGGGCGGGTGAGCAGTTCTTC	CASSWPAGAGEQFF
.	TRBD2	TRBV20-1	TRBJ2-1	TGCAGTGCTAGAGCCCCTCCGGGACTAGCGGGAGGCGGGCAGTTCTTC	CSARAPPGLAGGGQFF
many	TRBD2	TRBV6-5	TRBJ2-1	TGTGCCAGCAGTTACGGGACTAGCGGGAGTGATGAGCAGTTCTTC	CASSYGTSGSDEQFF
many	TRBD2	TRBV6-1	TRBJ2-3	TGTGCCAGCAGCGACGCCCCACTAGCGGGCCAAGATACGCAGTATTTT	CASSDAPLAGQDTQYF
.	.	TRBV30	TRBJ1-1	TGTGCCTGGAGTCCGCTGGACAGTCCCCTTGAAGCTTTCTTT	CAWSPLDSPLEAFF